This section outlines one T cell receptor beta chain sequence together with its context. The antigen remains undetermined. A much bigger clone sits one base away, suggesting this may be a read error. The lymph nodes were axillary draining lymph nodes from breast cancer patients. This specimen belongs to a study of breast tumors, draining lymph nodes, adjacent tissues. Whole-study findings and limits: Most tumor T cells seemingly derive from lymph node, then expand in tumor. Luminal-like breast cancer showed significantly higher tumor–nontumor repertoire similarity than basal-like.

Trimming shortened V by 4 bases and J by 6 bases, and 19 bases separated the two germline ends. The CDR3 has 15 amino acids. Germline V gene data show CDR1 as LGHDT and CDR2 as YNNKEL (reference sequence). TCRdb redid the calling of the multiplex PCR reads with MiXCR, one entry per CDR3 protein. The data contain tens of thousands of distinct CDR3 sequences, approximately 31% of them seen just once; the ten biggest clones take up 8.1%. Specimen: axillary lymph node tissue. This sequence joins TRBV3-1 and TRBJ2-7, with D perhaps matching TRBD2 (7 bases). This clonotype was obtained from a female donor with breast cancer. Some clones in this sample may be carry-over from other donors' samples. As DNA, the CDR3 is TGTGCCAGCAGCCTTCGGGACGGGGGGCTGGGCGAGCAGTACTTC. This encodes CASSLRDGGLGEQYF.